What follows is one T cell receptor beta chain and its context. CDR1 is SGHNT, CDR2 YYREEE, per germline (reference sequence). The V gene end was trimmed by 6 bases and the J gene end by 1 base; junction bases not matched to a gene: 5. This CDR3 is 15 amino acids long. This entry comes from a study of blood T cell repertoires in COVID-19. The protocol was immunoSEQ multiplex PCR, while the TCRdb copy is restricted to in-frame clones and leaves out a portion. Altogether roughly 230,000 clones are present, 75% to 90% being singletons, with the ten largest covering around 27%. This chain connects TRBV5-4 to TRBJ1-1; 11 bases match TRBD1. The sample was peripheral blood. The receptor was isolated from a man in his forties or fifties with acute or convalescent COVID-19. The chain's CDR3 is CASKGTGGTNTEAFF. DNA for the CDR3: TGTGCCAGCAAGGGGACAGGGGGGACGAACACTGAAGCTTTCTTT.